The T cell receptor beta chain under discussion was sequenced for a study of cytomegalovirus exposure and HLA in healthy donors. 60 Vbeta and 13 Jbeta primers were used in PCR. Data came from immunoSEQ multiplex PCR; TCRdb stores just in-frame clones and leaves some out. The sample has about 140,000 clones; about 78% are singletons. The V and J ends lost 7 bases and 4 bases, in that order; junction bases with no gene match: 3. Per germline, CDR1 MNHEY and CDR2 SMNVEV (reference sequence). The CDR3 spans 14 residues. The TCR was taken from a young man in good health and CMV-seronegative. Sequencing input: PBMCs. The V call is TRBV27, the J call TRBJ2-3; 12 bases line up with TRBD2. Written as DNA, the CDR3 is TGTGCCAGCACCAGACTAGCGGGAGCAGATACGCAGTATTTT. Translating it yields CASTRLAGADTQYF.